A selection of T cell receptor beta chains follows, all from one sample in a study of blood T cells in healthy people across ages. One entry per CDR3 protein, called by TCRdb with MiXCR from the 5' RACE reads. Of around 1,600,000 distinct CDR3 sequences listed, approximately 43% are singletons. Sequenced: blood. All receptors come from a woman between 18 and 30 years old in good health. Each CDR3 is given with its conserved first and last residue. A D gene is named only where the DNA matches it firmly. A clone size is listed for some rows: how often the clone was seen (once, few, many), or a class if it is expanded.

J gene: TRBJ1-2; D gene: .; clone size: .; V gene: TRBV7-9; CDR3 protein: CASSSQMAEHSYGYTF; CDR3 DNA: TGTGCCAGCAGCTCCCAGATGGCAGAGCACAGCTATGGCTACACCTTC
J gene: TRBJ2-3; D gene: TRBD2; clone size: .; V gene: TRBV7-2; CDR3 protein: CASSLNGGITDTQYF; CDR3 DNA: TGTGCCAGCAGCTTAAACGGGGGGATCACAGATACGCAGTATTTT
J gene: TRBJ1-2; D gene: .; clone size: few; V gene: TRBV11-2; CDR3 protein: CASSLQSGRRMMANYGYTF; CDR3 DNA: TGTGCCAGCAGCTTACAATCAGGGAGGAGGATGATGGCTAACTATGGCTACACCTTC
J gene: TRBJ2-3; D gene: .; clone size: .; V gene: TRBV20-1; CDR3 protein: CSARAPYIATDTQYF; CDR3 DNA: TGCAGTGCTAGAGCGCCCTATATAGCCACAGATACGCAGTATTTT
J gene: TRBJ2-2; D gene: TRBD1; clone size: .; V gene: TRBV7-9; CDR3 protein: CASRRPGQGSGELFF; CDR3 DNA: TGTGCCAGCAGAAGACCGGGACAGGGGTCCGGGGAGCTGTTTTTT
J gene: TRBJ2-1; D gene: .; clone size: many; V gene: TRBV12-3/TRBV12-4; CDR3 protein: CASSLVGEQFF; CDR3 DNA: TGTGCCAGCAGCTTAGTCGGAGAGCAGTTCTTC
J gene: TRBJ2-7; D gene: TRBD2; clone size: once; V gene: TRBV5-1; CDR3 protein: CASSLEVSGSSYNEQYF; CDR3 DNA: TGCGCCAGCAGCTTGGAAGTGAGCGGGAGCTCCTACAATGAGCAGTACTTC
J gene: TRBJ2-3; D gene: .; clone size: many; V gene: TRBV5-1; CDR3 protein: CASREGTDTQYF; CDR3 DNA: TGCGCCAGCAGGGAAGGCACAGATACGCAGTATTTT
J gene: TRBJ2-1; D gene: .; clone size: .; V gene: TRBV20-1; CDR3 protein: CSAISMGFQETQFF; CDR3 DNA: TGCAGTGCTATCTCAATGGGGTTCCAAGAGACCCAGTTCTTC
J gene: TRBJ2-3; D gene: .; clone size: .; V gene: TRBV7-2; CDR3 protein: CASSLAHRAPDTQYF; CDR3 DNA: TGTGCCAGCAGCTTAGCTCACAGAGCTCCAGATACGCAGTATTTT
J gene: TRBJ1-2; D gene: .; clone size: .; V gene: TRBV29-1; CDR3 protein: CSVTSRGSGYGCTF; CDR3 DNA: TGCAGCGTTACCTCCAGGGGATCGGGGTATGGCTGCACCTTC
J gene: TRBJ2-1; D gene: TRBD2; clone size: .; V gene: TRBV27; CDR3 protein: CASSLIGGSRDEQFF; CDR3 DNA: TGTGCCAGCAGTTTAATAGGCGGGAGTAGAGATGAGCAGTTCTTC
J gene: TRBJ2-7; D gene: .; clone size: .; V gene: TRBV3-1; CDR3 protein: CASSLAVGGPYEQYF; CDR3 DNA: TGTGCCAGCAGCCTCGCGGTGGGGGGGCCCTACGAGCAGTACTTC
J gene: TRBJ2-3; D gene: .; clone size: .; V gene: TRBV21-1; CDR3 protein: CASSNKGRLAGAGSTDTQYF; CDR3 DNA: TGTGCCAGCAGCAACAAAGGGAGACTAGCGGGGGCGGGTAGCACAGATACGCAGTATTTT
J gene: TRBJ2-3; D gene: .; clone size: .; V gene: TRBV4-2; CDR3 protein: CASSQDAGITDTQYF; CDR3 DNA: TGTGCCAGCAGCCAAGATGCAGGTATCACAGATACGCAGTATTTT
J gene: TRBJ2-1; D gene: .; clone size: few; V gene: TRBV11-2; CDR3 protein: CASSEGPATYNEQFF; CDR3 DNA: TGTGCCAGCAGCGAAGGACCCGCCACCTACAATGAGCAGTTCTTC
J gene: TRBJ1-2; D gene: TRBD1; clone size: .; V gene: TRBV6-6; CDR3 protein: CASSYLVDRGFGYTF; CDR3 DNA: TGTGCCAGCAGTTACTTGGTCGACAGGGGGTTTGGCTACACCTTC
J gene: TRBJ1-4; D gene: .; clone size: few; V gene: TRBV20-1; CDR3 protein: CSARDPTSTNEKLFF; CDR3 DNA: TGCAGTGCTAGAGATCCGACTTCAACTAATGAAAAACTGTTTTTT
J gene: TRBJ2-1; D gene: TRBD2; clone size: .; V gene: TRBV28; CDR3 protein: CASQAAGGFSYNEQFF; CDR3 DNA: TGTGCCAGCCAAGCAGCGGGAGGCTTCTCCTACAATGAGCAGTTCTTC
J gene: TRBJ2-3; D gene: TRBD2; clone size: few; V gene: TRBV7-9; CDR3 protein: CASSSERGVTGDTQYF; CDR3 DNA: TGTGCCAGCAGCTCCGAGCGGGGGGTAACAGGGGATACGCAGTATTTT
J gene: TRBJ1-2; D gene: .; clone size: few; V gene: TRBV4-3; CDR3 protein: CASSQDQGDFYGYTF; CDR3 DNA: TGCGCCAGCAGCCAAGATCAAGGAGACTTCTATGGCTACACCTTC
J gene: TRBJ2-5; D gene: .; clone size: .; V gene: TRBV3-1; CDR3 protein: CASSPASLGTETQYF; CDR3 DNA: TGTGCCAGCAGCCCAGCTAGTTTGGGGACTGAGACCCAGTACTTC
J gene: TRBJ1-5; D gene: .; clone size: .; V gene: TRBV7-6; CDR3 protein: CASSPFQGDQPQHF; CDR3 DNA: TGTGCCAGCAGCCCGTTCCAGGGAGATCAGCCCCAGCATTTT
J gene: TRBJ2-5; D gene: TRBD1; clone size: .; V gene: TRBV6-5; CDR3 protein: CVSSTQGQGGETQYF; CDR3 DNA: TGTGTCAGCAGCACACAAGGACAGGGAGGAGAGACCCAGTACTTC